This T cell receptor (beta chain) was identified during a study of shared clonotypes between healthy human individuals. Across the study: There were three CD4 naive, three CD4 memory, two CD8 naive and one CD8 memory plates per donor. The study's findings and limits: Among donors, sharing of clonotypes was expected to be affected by sequencing depth. Generally, naive subsets came out with larger estimated richness than memory subsets.

CDR1 MNHEY and CDR2 SMNVEV come from the germline V gene (reference sequence). The CDR3 totals 14 residues. V lost 2 bases and J 5 bases, leaving 10 bases between the germline ends. This clone showed up just once. What it binds is not known. Methods used by the authors: Sequence data from immunoSEQ were junction-only and lacked quality scores; consequently, filtering differed. Profiled with immunoSEQ multiplex PCR; TCRdb holds only in-frame clones, not every one. V, J and clone size are those of that table, while D and trimming were read from the DNA. The profile shows a few million clones, approximately 93% of them singletons.

The V and J genes are TRBV27 and TRBJ1-3; D uncertain. The TCR sequence derives from a man between 18 and 35 years old in good health. Some clones in this sample may be carry-over from other donors' samples. The sample consisted of naive CD4+ T cells from PBMCs. The subset denotes: CD45RA+ positively selected. The CDR3 reads CASSLQAGRNTIYF. The CDR3, as DNA: TGTGCCAGCAGTTTACAAGCGGGCCGAAACACCATATATTTT.